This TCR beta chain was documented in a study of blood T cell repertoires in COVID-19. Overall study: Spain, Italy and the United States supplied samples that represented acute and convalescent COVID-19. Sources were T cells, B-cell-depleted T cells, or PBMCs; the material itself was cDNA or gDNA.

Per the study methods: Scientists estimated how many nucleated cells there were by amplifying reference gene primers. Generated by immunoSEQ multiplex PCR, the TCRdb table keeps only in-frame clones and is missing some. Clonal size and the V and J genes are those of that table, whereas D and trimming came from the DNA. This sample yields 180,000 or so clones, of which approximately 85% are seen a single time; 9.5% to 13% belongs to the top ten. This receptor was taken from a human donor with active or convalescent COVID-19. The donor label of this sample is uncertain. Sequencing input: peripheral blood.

The CDR3 loop is CASKRTEGLEQYF. The CDR3 nucleotides read TGTGCCAGCAAGCGAACGGAGGGCCTCGAGCAGTACTTC. The genes are TRBV27 and TRBJ2-7; D perhaps matches TRBD2 (6 bases). The CDR3 spans 13 residues. V dropped 7 bases and J dropped 6 bases, with 16 bases sitting between them. Germline V lookup: CDR1 MNHEY, CDR2 SMNVEV (reference sequence).